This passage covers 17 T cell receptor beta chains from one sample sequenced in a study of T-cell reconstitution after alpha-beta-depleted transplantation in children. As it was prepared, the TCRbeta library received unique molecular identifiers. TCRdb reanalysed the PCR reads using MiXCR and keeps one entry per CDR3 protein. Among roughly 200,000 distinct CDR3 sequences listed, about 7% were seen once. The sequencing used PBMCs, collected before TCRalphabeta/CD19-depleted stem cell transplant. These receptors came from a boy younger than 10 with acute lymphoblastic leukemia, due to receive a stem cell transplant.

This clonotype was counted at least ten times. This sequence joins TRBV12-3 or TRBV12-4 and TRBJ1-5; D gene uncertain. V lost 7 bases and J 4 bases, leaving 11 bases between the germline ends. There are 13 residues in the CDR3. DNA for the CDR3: TGTGCCAGCACCCCGGCGGGAAATCAGCCCCAGCATTTT. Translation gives CASTPAGNQPQHF.

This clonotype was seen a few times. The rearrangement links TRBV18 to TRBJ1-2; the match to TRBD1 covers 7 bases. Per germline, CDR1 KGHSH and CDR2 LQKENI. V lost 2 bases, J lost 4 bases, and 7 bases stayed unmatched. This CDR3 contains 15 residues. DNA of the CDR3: TGTGCCAGCTCACCATTAGACAGGGACGGCTATGGCTACACCTTC. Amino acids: CASSPLDRDGYGYTF.

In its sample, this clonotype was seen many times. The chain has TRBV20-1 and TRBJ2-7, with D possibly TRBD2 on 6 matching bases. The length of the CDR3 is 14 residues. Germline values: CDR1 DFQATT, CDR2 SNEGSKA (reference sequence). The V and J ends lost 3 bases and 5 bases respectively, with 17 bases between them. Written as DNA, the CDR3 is TGCAGTGCTAGCACGGGGGTGACGAAGAACGAGCAGTACTTC. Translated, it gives CSASTGVTKNEQYF.

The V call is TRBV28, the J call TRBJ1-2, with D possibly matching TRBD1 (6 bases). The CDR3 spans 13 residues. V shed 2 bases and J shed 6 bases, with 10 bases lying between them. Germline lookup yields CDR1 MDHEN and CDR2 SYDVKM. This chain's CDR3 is CASSLGRDNGYTF. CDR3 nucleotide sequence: TGTGCCAGCAGTTTAGGAAGGGACAATGGCTACACCTTC.

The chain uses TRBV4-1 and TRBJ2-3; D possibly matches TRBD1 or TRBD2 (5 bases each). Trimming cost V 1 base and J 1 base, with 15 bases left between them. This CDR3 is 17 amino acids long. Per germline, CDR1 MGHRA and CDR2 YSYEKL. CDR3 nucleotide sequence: TGCGCCAGCAGCCAAGTAGGGACCAAAAAAGGCACAGATACGCAGTATTTT. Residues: CASSQVGTKKGTDTQYF.

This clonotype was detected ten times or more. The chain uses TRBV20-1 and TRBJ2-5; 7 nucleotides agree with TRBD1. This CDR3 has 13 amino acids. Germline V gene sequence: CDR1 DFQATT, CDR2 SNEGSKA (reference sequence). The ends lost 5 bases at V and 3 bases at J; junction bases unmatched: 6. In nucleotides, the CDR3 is TGCAGTGCTTCCTCCGGGACAGAAGAGACCCAGTACTTC. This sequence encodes CSASSGTEETQYF.

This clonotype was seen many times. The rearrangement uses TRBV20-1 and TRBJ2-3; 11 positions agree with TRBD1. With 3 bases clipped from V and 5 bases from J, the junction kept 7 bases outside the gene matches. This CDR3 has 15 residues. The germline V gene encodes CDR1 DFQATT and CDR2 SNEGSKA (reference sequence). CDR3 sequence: CSARGTGGKVDTQYF. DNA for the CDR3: TGCAGTGCTAGGGGGACAGGGGGGAAGGTAGATACGCAGTATTTT.

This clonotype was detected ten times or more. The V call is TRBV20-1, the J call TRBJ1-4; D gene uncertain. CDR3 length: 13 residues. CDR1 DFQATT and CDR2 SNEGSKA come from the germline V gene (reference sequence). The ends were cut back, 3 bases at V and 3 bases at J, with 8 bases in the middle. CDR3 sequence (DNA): TGCAGTGCTAGGCCCGCGGCTAATGAAAAACTGTTTTTT. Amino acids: CSARPAANEKLFF.

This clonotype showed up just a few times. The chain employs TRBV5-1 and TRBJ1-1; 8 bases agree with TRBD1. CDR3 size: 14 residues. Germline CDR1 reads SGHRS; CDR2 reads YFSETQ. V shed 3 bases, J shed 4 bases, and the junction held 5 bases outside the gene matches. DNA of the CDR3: TGCGCCAGCAGCTCAGGGGGCTACGGCACTGAAGCTTTCTTT. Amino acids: CASSSGGYGTEAFF.

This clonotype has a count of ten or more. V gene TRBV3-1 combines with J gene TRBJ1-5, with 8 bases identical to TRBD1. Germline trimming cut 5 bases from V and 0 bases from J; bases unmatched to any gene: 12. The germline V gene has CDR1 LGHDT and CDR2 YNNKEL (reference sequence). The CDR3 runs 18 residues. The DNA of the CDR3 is TGTGCCAGCAGCGATCAGACAGGGGCCAGTTATAGCAATCAGCCCCAGCATTTT. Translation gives CASSDQTGASYSNQPQHF.

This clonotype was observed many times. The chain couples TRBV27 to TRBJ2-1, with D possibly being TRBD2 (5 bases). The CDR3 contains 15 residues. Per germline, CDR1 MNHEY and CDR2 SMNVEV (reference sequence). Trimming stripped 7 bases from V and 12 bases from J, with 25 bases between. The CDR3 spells CASNSRFPGSARQFF. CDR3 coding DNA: TGTGCCAGCAATTCGCGTTTTCCTGGTAGCGCCAGGCAGTTCTTC.

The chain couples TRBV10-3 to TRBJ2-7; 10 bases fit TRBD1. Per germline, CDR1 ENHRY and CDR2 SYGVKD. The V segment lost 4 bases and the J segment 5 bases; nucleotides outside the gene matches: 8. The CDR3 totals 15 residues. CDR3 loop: CAISGRGTGEDEQYF. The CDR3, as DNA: TGTGCCATCAGTGGTCGGGGGACAGGGGAGGACGAGCAGTACTTC.

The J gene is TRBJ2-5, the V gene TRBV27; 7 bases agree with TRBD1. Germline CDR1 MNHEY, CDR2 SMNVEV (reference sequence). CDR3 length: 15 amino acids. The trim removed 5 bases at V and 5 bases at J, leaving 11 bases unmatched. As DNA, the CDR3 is TGTGCCAGCAGTCCGACCCCCGACAGGGCTGAGACCCAGTACTTC. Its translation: CASSPTPDRAETQYF.

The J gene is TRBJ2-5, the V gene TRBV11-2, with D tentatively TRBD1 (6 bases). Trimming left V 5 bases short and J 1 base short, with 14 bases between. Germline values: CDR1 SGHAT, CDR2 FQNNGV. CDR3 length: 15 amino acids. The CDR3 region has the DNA TGTGCCAGCAGCCGGCACCGGGACATCCAAGAGACCCAGTACTTC. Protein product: CASSRHRDIQETQYF.

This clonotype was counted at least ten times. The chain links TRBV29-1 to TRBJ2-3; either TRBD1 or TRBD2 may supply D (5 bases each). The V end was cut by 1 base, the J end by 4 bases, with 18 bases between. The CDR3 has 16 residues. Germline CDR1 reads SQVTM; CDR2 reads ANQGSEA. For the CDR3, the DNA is TGCAGCGTTGAAGGGTTAAGAGGGGCTCGCGCAGATACGCAGTATTTT. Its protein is CSVEGLRGARADTQYF.

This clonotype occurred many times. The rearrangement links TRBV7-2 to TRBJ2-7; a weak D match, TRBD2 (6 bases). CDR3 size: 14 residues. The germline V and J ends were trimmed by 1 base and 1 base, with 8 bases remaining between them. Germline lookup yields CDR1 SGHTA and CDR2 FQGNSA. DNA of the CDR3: TGTGCCAGCAGCTTAGACGGGGGATCCTACGAGCAGTACTTC. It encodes CASSLDGGSYEQYF. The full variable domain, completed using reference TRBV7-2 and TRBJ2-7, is GAGVSQSPSNKVTEKGKDVELRCDPISGHTALYWYRQSLGQGLEFLIYFQGNSAPDKSGLPSDRFSAERTGGSVSTLTIQRTQQEDSAVYLCASSLDGGSYEQYFGPGTRLTVT.

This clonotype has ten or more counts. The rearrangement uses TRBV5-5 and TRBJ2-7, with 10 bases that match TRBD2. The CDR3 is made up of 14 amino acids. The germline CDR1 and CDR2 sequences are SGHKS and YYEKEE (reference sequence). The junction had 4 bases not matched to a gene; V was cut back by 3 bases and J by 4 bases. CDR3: CASSSQLAGYEQYF. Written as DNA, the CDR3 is TGTGCCAGCAGCTCCCAACTAGCGGGATACGAGCAGTACTTC.